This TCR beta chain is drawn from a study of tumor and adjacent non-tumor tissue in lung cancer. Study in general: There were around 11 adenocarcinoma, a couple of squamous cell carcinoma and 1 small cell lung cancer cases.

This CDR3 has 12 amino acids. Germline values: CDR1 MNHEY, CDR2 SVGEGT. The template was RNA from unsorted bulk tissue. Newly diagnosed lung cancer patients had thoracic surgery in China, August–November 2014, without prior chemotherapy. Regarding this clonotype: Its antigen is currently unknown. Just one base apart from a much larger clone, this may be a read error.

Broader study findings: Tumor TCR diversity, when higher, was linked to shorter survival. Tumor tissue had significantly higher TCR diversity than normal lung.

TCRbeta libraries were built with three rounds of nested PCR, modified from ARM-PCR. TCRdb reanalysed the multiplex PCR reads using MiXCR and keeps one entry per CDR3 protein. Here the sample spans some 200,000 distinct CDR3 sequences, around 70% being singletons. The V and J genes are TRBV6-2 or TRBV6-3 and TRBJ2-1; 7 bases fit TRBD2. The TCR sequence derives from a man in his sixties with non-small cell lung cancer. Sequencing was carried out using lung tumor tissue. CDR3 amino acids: CASNRLGLLYYF. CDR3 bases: TGTGCCAGCAACCGACTGGGACTATTATATTACTTC.